This TCR beta chain was documented in a study of a mutant IDH1 vaccine in newly diagnosed glioma. Broader study findings: Pseudoprogression seemingly bore no relation to changes in top peripheral T cell clonotypes.

As concerns this clone: The antigen remains undetermined.

Sequenced by immunoSEQ multiplex PCR; TCRdb stores in-frame clones only, minus some. The sample holds approximately 45,000 clones; around nine tenths are singletons and the top ten take roughly 5%. The CDR3 has 10 amino acids. Germline assignment: CDR1 SGHDT and CDR2 YYEEEE. Indicated time point: week 35, safety follow-up. In every dose of vaccine, 300 ug of mutant IDH1 20-mer peptide was given alongside topical imiquimod. Each tumor in the donors was a new WHO grade 3 or 4 astrocytoma, IDH1-mutant and ATRX-lost. The source material was PBMCs, sampled from a glioma patient whose treatment included an IDH1 peptide vaccine. The chain uses TRBV5-6 and TRBJ2-5, with D uncertain. This clonotype was sampled from a woman aged 40 to 55 with glioma. CDR3 region: CADYQETQYF. The CDR3 nucleotides are TGTGCTGACTACCAAGAGACCCAGTACTTC.